This T cell receptor (beta chain) stems from a study of blood T cell repertoires in COVID-19. On the study more broadly: T cells, B-cell-depleted T cells, or PBMCs supplied cDNA or gDNA.

CDR3 size: 15 residues. In germline, CDR1 is LGHDT, CDR2 YNNKEL (reference sequence). V shed 4 bases, J shed 5 bases, and the junction held 8 bases outside the gene matches. In the original analysis: Nucleated cell counts were estimated from reference gene primer amplification. Sequencing used immunoSEQ multiplex PCR; TCRdb keeps in-frame clones, though not all of them. From that table come the V and J calls and clone size; the DNA was used to work out D and trimming. Of tens of thousands of clones in the sample, around 82% are singletons; the top ten hold around 8.2%. Specimen: peripheral blood. This sequence joins TRBV3-1 (or the pseudogene TRBV3-2) and TRBJ2-5; 9 nucleotides agree with TRBD2. The receptor's source is a woman older than 75 with acute or convalescent COVID-19. CDR3 protein: CASSRQRGARETQYF. In DNA, the CDR3 is TGTGCCAGCAGCCGGCAGCGGGGGGCGAGGGAGACCCAGTACTTC.